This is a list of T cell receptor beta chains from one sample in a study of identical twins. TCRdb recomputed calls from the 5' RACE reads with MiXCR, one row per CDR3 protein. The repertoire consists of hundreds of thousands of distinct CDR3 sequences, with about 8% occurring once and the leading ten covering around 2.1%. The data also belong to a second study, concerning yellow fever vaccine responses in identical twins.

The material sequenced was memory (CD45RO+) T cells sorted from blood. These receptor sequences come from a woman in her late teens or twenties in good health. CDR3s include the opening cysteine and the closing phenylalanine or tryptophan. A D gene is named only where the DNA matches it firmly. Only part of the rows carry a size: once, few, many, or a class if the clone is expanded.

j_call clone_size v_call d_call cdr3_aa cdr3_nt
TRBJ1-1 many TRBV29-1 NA CSVEGLGRAGNEAFF TGCAGCGTTGAGGGTCTAGGGAGGGCCGGGAATGAAGCTTTCTTT
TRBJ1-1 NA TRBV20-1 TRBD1 CSAPTGDGTEAFF TGCAGTGCTCCAACAGGGGATGGGACTGAAGCTTTCTTT
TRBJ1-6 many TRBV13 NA CASSPSWARTNSPLHF TGTGCCAGCAGCCCAAGCTGGGCCAGAACAAATTCACCCCTCCACTTT
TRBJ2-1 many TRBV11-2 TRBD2 CASSLGLAGVLRVEQFF TGTGCCAGCAGCTTAGGACTAGCGGGAGTCTTACGGGTTGAGCAGTTCTTC
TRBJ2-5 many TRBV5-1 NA CASSLTDVSGETQYF TGCGCCAGCAGCTTGACCGACGTCTCGGGGGAGACCCAGTACTTC
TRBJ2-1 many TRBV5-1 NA CASSLGLFAYNEQFF TGCGCCAGCAGCTTGGGCCTATTCGCCTACAATGAGCAGTTCTTC
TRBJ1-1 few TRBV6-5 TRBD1 CASSHGDRRAFF TGTGCCAGCAGTCACGGGGACAGGCGGGCTTTCTTT
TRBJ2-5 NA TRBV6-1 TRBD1 CASSPTGGLETQYF TGTGCCAGCAGTCCCACAGGGGGCCTAGAGACCCAGTACTTC
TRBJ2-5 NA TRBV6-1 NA CASSELKTQYF TGTGCCAGCAGTGAATTAAAGACCCAGTACTTC
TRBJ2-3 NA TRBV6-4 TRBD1 CASSEEQGTADTQYF TGTGCCAGCAGTGAAGAACAGGGGACAGCAGATACGCAGTATTTT
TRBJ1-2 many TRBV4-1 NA CASSQDQAYGYTF TGCGCCAGCAGCCAAGACCAGGCATATGGCTACACCTTC
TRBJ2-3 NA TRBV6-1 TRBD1 CASSQTATGLGTDTQYF TGTGCCAGCAGCCAAACCGCGACAGGGTTGGGCACAGATACGCAGTATTTT
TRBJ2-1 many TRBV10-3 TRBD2 CAISDSGGVYNEQFF TGTGCCATCAGTGATAGTGGGGGGGTCTACAATGAGCAGTTCTTC
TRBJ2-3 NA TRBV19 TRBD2 CASSMAPAGGRTDTQYF TGTGCCAGTAGTATGGCTCCAGCGGGGGGACGCACAGATACGCAGTATTTT
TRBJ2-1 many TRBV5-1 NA CASSLAQGERDNRFF TGCGCCAGCAGCTTGGCACAGGGGGAGCGGGATAACCGGTTCTTC
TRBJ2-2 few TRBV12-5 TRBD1 CASGTAFVLGTDLGGELFF TGTGCTAGTGGTACCGCTTTTGTATTAGGGACAGACTTAGGTGGGGAGCTGTTTTTT
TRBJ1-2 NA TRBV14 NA CASSHGIRGGYTF TGTGCCAGCAGCCACGGAATAAGAGGTGGCTACACCTTC
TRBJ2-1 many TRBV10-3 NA CAIRRDKNEQFF TGTGCCATCAGAAGGGACAAAAATGAGCAGTTCTTC
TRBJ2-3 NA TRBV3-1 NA CASSQEGDTQYF TGTGCCAGCAGCCAAGAAGGCGATACGCAGTATTTT
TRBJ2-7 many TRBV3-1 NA CASSPIIQGSVEQYF TGTGCCAGCAGCCCAATAATACAGGGTTCGGTCGAGCAGTACTTC
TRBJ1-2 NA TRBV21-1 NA CASSKAPRGGASYGYTF TGTGCCAGCAGCAAAGCCCCCAGGGGGGGGGCCAGCTATGGCTACACCTTC
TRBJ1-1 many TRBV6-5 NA CATGRPNTEAFF TGTGCCACCGGACGACCGAACACTGAAGCTTTCTTT
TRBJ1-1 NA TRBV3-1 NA CASSQFGQQGDAFF TGTGCCAGCAGCCAATTTGGTCAGCAGGGAGACGCTTTCTTT
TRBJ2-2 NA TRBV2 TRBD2 CASSGLAGGTGELFF TGTGCCAGCAGTGGACTAGCGGGGGGTACCGGGGAGCTGTTTTTT
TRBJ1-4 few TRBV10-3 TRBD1 CAISPWTGSNEKLFF TGTGCCATCAGTCCCTGGACAGGGTCGAATGAAAAACTGTTTTTT
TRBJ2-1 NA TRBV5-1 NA CASSFGTPNEQFF TGCGCCAGCAGCTTCGGGACTCCCAATGAGCAGTTCTTC
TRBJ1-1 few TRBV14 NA CASRRIARGRENTEAFF TGTGCCAGCCGAAGGATAGCTCGCGGGAGGGAAAACACTGAAGCTTTCTTT
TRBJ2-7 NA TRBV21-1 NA CASSKRSSGTSSDEQYF TGTGCCAGCAGCAAACGGTCCTCCGGGACTAGCTCAGACGAGCAGTACTTC
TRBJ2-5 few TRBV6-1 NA CASQGNGETQYF TGTGCCAGCCAGGGGAATGGGGAGACCCAGTACTTC
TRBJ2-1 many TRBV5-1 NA CASSQQGQPRAVAGNEQFF TGCGCCAGCAGCCAACAGGGACAGCCAAGGGCGGTGGCGGGGAATGAGCAGTTCTTC
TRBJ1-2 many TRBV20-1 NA CSAREGGAGGYTF TGCAGTGCTAGAGAGGGAGGGGCCGGTGGCTACACCTTC
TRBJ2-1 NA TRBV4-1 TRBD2 CASSQGSTSGGYNEQFF TGCGCCAGCAGCCAGGGGAGCACTAGCGGAGGGTACAATGAGCAGTTCTTC
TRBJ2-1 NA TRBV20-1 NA CSARWGDGGKGYNEQFF TGCAGTGCTAGATGGGGAGATGGGGGTAAGGGCTACAATGAGCAGTTCTTC
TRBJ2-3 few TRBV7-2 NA CASSVERGDTQYF TGTGCCAGCAGCGTAGAGCGAGGAGATACGCAGTATTTT
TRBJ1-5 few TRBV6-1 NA CASARESNQPQHF TGTGCCAGCGCTCGGGAATCGAATCAGCCCCAGCATTTT
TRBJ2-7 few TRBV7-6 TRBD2 CASSFLGGLAETYEQYF TGTGCCAGCAGCTTTTTAGGGGGACTAGCGGAAACCTACGAGCAGTACTTC
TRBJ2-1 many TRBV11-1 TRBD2 CASSLGDFPGGEQFF TGTGCCAGCAGCTTAGGAGATTTCCCGGGGGGTGAGCAGTTCTTC
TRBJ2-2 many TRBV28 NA CASSSLGTSPNTGELFF TGTGCCAGCAGTTCTCTCGGAACCAGTCCGAACACCGGGGAGCTGTTTTTT
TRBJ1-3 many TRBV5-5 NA CASSSMSFAPGNTIYF TGTGCCAGCAGCTCCATGTCGTTTGCCCCTGGAAACACCATATATTTT
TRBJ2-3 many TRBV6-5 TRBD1 CASVRGQDPDTQYF TGTGCCAGCGTTAGGGGACAGGATCCAGATACGCAGTATTTT
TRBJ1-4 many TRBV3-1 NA CASSQPPSGNEKLFF TGTGCCAGCAGCCAGCCGCCGTCGGGTAATGAAAAACTGTTTTTT
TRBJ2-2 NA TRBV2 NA CASRDTRNTGELFF TGTGCCAGCCGGGACACTAGGAACACCGGGGAGCTGTTTTTT
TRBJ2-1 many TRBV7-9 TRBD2 CASSLGLAGGGEQFF TGTGCCAGCAGCTTGGGACTAGCGGGGGGCGGTGAGCAGTTCTTC
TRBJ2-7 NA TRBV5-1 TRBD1 CASSFTTGGSYEQYF TGCGCCAGCAGCTTTACGACAGGGGGTAGCTACGAGCAGTACTTC
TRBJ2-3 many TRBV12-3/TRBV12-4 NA CASSLTLRSGMSTDTQYF TGTGCCAGCAGTTTAACCCTACGATCGGGAATGAGCACAGATACGCAGTATTTT
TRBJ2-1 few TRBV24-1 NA CATSDFPGLGQFF TGTGCCACCAGTGATTTTCCCGGTCTCGGGCAGTTCTTC
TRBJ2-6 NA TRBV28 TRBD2 CASSLYPPASGSTGANVLTF TGTGCCAGCAGTTTATATCCCCCGGCTAGCGGGAGTACTGGGGCCAACGTCCTGACTTTC
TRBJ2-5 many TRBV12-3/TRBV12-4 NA CASRGKGGETQYF TGTGCCAGCAGGGGAAAGGGGGGAGAGACCCAGTACTTC